This T cell receptor beta chain was recorded in a study of monozygotic twins with inflammatory bowel disease. TCRdb reprocessed the 5' RACE reads and stores each CDR3 protein as one record, lacking DNA. Found here are some 440,000 distinct CDR3 sequences; the top ten clones hold 2% to 3%. CDR3 length: 15 residues. Germline values: CDR1 SGHDN, CDR2 FVKESK. What was sequenced was blood. The receptor was derived from a human donor with ulcerative colitis or Crohn's disease, or a healthy co-twin of an affected twin (not recorded which). The rearrangement joins TRBV14 to TRBJ2-3; TCRdb's assignment of TRBD1 cannot be checked, as there is no DNA. CDR3 sequence: CASRSDRGNSDTQYF. The entire variable domain, with the rest obtained from reference TRBV14 and TRBJ2-3, is as follows: EAGVTQFPSHSVIEKGQTVTLRCDPISGHDNLYWYRRVMGKEIKFLLHFVKESKQDESGMPNNRFLAERTGGTYSTLKVQPAELEDSGVYFCASRSDRGNSDTQYFGPGTRLTVL.